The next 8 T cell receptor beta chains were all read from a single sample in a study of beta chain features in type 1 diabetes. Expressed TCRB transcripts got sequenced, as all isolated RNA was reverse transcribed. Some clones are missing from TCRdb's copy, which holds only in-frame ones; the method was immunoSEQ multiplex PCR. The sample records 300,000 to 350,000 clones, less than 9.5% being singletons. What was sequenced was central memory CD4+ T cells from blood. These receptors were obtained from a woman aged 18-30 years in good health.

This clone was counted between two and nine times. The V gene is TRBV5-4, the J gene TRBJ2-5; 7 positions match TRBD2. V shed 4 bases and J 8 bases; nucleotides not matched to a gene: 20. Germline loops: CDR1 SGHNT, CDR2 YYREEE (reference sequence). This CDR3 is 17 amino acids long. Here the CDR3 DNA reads TGTGCCAGCAGCCTCATGGCGCGGTCTAGCGGCAGTAATACCCAGTACTTC. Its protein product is CASSLMARSSGSNTQYF.

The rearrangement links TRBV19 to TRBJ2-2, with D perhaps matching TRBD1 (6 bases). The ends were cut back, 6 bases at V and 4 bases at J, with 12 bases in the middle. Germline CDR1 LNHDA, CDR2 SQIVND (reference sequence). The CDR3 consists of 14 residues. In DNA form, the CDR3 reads TGTGCCAGTAGGACCGGACAGATCACCGGGGAGCTGTTTTTT. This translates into CASRTGQITGELFF. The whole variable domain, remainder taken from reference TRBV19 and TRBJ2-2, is DGGITQSPKYLFRKEGQNVTLSCEQNLNHDAMYWYRQDPGQGLRLIYYSQIVNDFQKGDIAEGYSVSREKKESFPLTVTSAQKNPTAFYLCASRTGQITGELFFGEGSRLTVL.

In DNA form, the CDR3 reads TGTGCCACCAGCAGAAAACAGAACACTGAAGCTTTCTTT. It codes for CATSRKQNTEAFF. The chain has TRBV15 and TRBJ1-1, with D uncertain. The V gene lost 2 bases and the J gene lost 1 base, with 5 bases spanning the gap. Germline V CDR1 and CDR2: LNHNV, YYDKDF (reference sequence). This CDR3 comprises 13 residues.

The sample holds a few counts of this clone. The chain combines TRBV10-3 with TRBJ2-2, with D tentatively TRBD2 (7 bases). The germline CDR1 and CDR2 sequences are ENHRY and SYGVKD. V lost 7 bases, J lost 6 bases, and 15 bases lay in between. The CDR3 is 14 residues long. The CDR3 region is CAIKLQGGSGELFF. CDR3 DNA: TGTGCCATCAAACTACAGGGAGGGTCCGGGGAGCTGTTTTTT.

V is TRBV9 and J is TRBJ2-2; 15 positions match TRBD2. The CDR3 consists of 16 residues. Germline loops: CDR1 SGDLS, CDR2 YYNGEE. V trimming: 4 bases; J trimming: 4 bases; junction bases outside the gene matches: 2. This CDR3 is CASSRGLAGGTGELFF. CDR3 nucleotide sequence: TGTGCCAGCAGCCGGGGACTAGCGGGAGGCACCGGGGAGCTGTTTTTT.

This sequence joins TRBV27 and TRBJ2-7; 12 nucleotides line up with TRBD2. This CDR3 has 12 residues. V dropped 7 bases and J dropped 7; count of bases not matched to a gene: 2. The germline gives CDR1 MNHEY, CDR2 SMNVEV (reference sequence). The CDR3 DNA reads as TGTGCCAGCACGGGACTAGCGGGTGAGCAGTACTTC. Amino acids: CASTGLAGEQYF.

The CDR3 region has the DNA TGTGCCAGCTCACTACGGACAGGGGAGAGCCAGCCCCAGCATTTT. Protein: CASSLRTGESQPQHF. The chain carries TRBV18 and TRBJ1-5, with 9 bases aligning to TRBD1. Germline loops: CDR1 KGHSH, CDR2 LQKENI. With 4 bases clipped from V and 7 bases from J, the junction kept 8 bases outside the gene matches. The length of the CDR3 is 15 residues.

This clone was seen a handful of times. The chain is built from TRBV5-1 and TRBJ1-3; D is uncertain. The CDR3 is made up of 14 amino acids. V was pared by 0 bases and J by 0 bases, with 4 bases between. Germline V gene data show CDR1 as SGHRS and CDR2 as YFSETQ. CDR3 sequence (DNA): TGCGCCAGCAGCTTGGACAGCTCTGGAAACACCATATATTTT. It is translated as CASSLDSSGNTIYF.